This T cell receptor beta chain was obtained from a study of blood T cell repertoires in COVID-19. At the level of the study: In each case, the material was cDNA or gDNA derived from T cells, B-cell-depleted T cells, or PBMCs.

This CDR3 is built from 15 residues. The germline V and J ends were trimmed by 2 bases and 3 bases, with 10 bases remaining between them. Germline V gives CDR1 KGHSH, CDR2 LQKENI. Generated by immunoSEQ multiplex PCR, the TCRdb table keeps only in-frame clones and is missing some. The table includes roughly 240,000 clones, 75% to 85% detected once. Source material: peripheral blood. J is TRBJ2-2 and V is TRBV18; D is ambiguous. The sequence came from a man aged 35-49 years who had recovered from COVID-19. CDR3 sequence: CASSPSTTHTGELFF. For the CDR3, the DNA is TGTGCCAGCTCACCAAGCACTACCCACACCGGGGAGCTGTTTTTT.